The 29 T cell receptor beta chains below come from one sample, sequenced in a study of blood T cell repertoires in COVID-19. The data were produced by immunoSEQ multiplex PCR, yet TCRdb's version contains in-frame clones alone and is incomplete. The sample holds about 480,000 clones, around 87% seen once. Sequencing was done on a sample of PBMCs or T cells enriched from blood (not recorded which). These receptors all stem from a woman aged 40 to 50 who had recovered from COVID-19.

This sequence joins TRBV13 and TRBJ1-5; perhaps TRBD1 as D (6 bases). Trimming left V 5 bases short and J 6 bases short, with 17 bases between. The V gene's germline CDR1 is PRHDT and CDR2 FYEKMQ (reference sequence). This CDR3 contains 15 residues. The CDR3 DNA reads TGTGCCAGCAGCAGGCGTCAGGGGTTCCCTCAGCCCCAGCATTTT. Translated, it gives CASSRRQGFPQPQHF.

The rearrangement joins TRBV4-3 to TRBJ2-3; 7 nucleotides align to TRBD2. The CDR3 contains 16 residues. In germline, CDR1 is LGHNA, CDR2 YSLEER. V lost 1 base and J lost 2; bases outside the gene matches: 6. CDR3 amino acids: CASSQGERGTTDTQYF. The CDR3 bases are TGCGCCAGCAGCCAAGGGGAGCGGGGTACCACAGATACGCAGTATTTT.

CDR3 in amino acids: CASSDRDRGGYTF. Here the CDR3 DNA reads TGTGCCAGCTCGGACAGGGACCGGGGGGGCTACACCTTC. The chain links TRBV18 to TRBJ1-2; 8 bases are a match to TRBD1. Germline CDR1 is KGHSH and CDR2 is LQKENI. CDR3 size: 13 residues. The V segment lost 6 bases and the J segment 8 bases; nucleotides outside the gene matches: 8.

In this sample, this clone turned up once. The gene calls are TRBV6-1 and TRBJ1-1; D remains unclear. CDR1 is MNHNS, CDR2 SASEGT, per germline. CDR3 length equals 15 residues. Trimming took 1 base from V and 1 from J, leaving 10 bases between them. CDR3 DNA: TGTGCCAGCAGTGAAGTCACGGGGAGGAACACTGAAGCTTTCTTT. Translating it yields CASSEVTGRNTEAFF.

The rearrangement links TRBV10-2 to TRBJ1-3; 9 bases line up with TRBD1. The germline gives CDR1 WSHSY, CDR2 SAAADI. The CDR3 has 15 amino acids. V shed 8 bases, J shed 0 bases, and the junction held 5 bases outside the gene matches. The CDR3 loop is CASCTGGSSGNTIYF. The DNA of the CDR3 is TGCGCCAGCTGCACAGGGGGCTCCTCTGGAAACACCATATATTTT.

The chain joins TRBV30 to TRBJ1-2; 9 nucleotides line up with TRBD1. The CDR3 is 15 amino acids. The ends lost 5 bases at V and 5 bases at J; junction bases unmatched: 12. CDR1 is GTSNPN and CDR2 is SVGIG in the germline V gene (reference sequence). The CDR3 protein is CAWSTGTGWGYGYTF. Written as DNA, the CDR3 is TGTGCCTGGTCTACCGGGACAGGGTGGGGGTATGGCTACACCTTC. The full variable domain, its missing parts supplied by reference TRBV30 and TRBJ1-2, is SQTIHQWPATLVQPVGSPLSLECTVEGTSNPNLYWYRQAAGRGLQLLFYSVGIGQISSEVPQNLSASRPQDRQFILSSKKLLLSDSGFYLCAWSTGTGWGYGYTFGSGTRLTVV.

The V call is TRBV7-2, the J call TRBJ2-7, with unresolved D. The germline V and J ends were trimmed by 1 base and 0 bases, with 7 bases remaining between them. The germline gives CDR1 SGHTA, CDR2 FQGNSA. This CDR3 spans 14 amino acids. The CDR3 DNA sequence: TGTGCCAGCAGCTTAGGCCCGAGCTCCTACGAGCAGTACTTC. Translation: CASSLGPSSYEQYF. The complete variable domain, with remaining parts taken from reference TRBV7-2 and TRBJ2-7, reads GAGVSQSPSNKVTEKGKDVELRCDPISGHTALYWYRQSLGQGLEFLIYFQGNSAPDKSGLPSDRFSAERTGGSVSTLTIQRTQQEDSAVYLCASSLGPSSYEQYFGPGTRLTVT.

The V call is TRBV6-2 or TRBV6-3, the J call TRBJ2-1, with 11 bases fitting TRBD1. The V and J ends lost 2 bases and 7 bases, in that order; junction bases with no gene match: 7. Germline values: CDR1 MNHEY, CDR2 SVGEGT. The CDR3 runs to 16 residues. In DNA, the CDR3 is TGTGCCAGCAGTTACCCAGGGACAGGGGGGGGAAATGAGCAGTTCTTC. Amino acids: CASSYPGTGGGNEQFF.

The rearrangement uses TRBV5-1 and TRBJ2-7, with D perhaps TRBD2 (5 bases). This CDR3 has 15 amino acids. The V gene's germline CDR1 is SGHRS and CDR2 YFSETQ. With 5 bases removed from V and 5 bases from J, the gap between germline ends came to 20 bases. The CDR3 spells CASSPQVDGSDEQYF. CDR3 bases: TGCGCCAGCAGTCCCCAGGTTGACGGTAGCGACGAGCAGTACTTC.

This clone was found a few times. V and J are TRBV7-9 and TRBJ1-1; no definite D call. Between the trimmed V and J ends, which lost 6 bases and 2 bases, there was a span of 7 bases. The CDR3 is 12 residues long. The germline V gene has CDR1 SEHNR and CDR2 FQNEAQ (reference sequence). The DNA of the CDR3 is TGTGCCAGCAGGCGGAGAAACACTGAAGCTTTCTTT. Amino acid sequence: CASRRRNTEAFF.

In the case of this clone: The junction departs from the called germline gene at one end, perhaps through a read error. The chain is built from TRBV2 and TRBJ1-2; D call uncertain. CDR3 length: 10 residues. Germline V gene lookup returns CDR1 SNHLY and CDR2 FYNNEI. This chain's CDR3 is CASSEGAGFF. The DNA for the CDR3 is TGTGCCAGCAGTGAAGGGGCGGGTTTCTTC. The full variable domain, with the rest looked up from reference TRBV2 and TRBJ1-2, is EPEVTQTPSHQVTQMGQEVILRCVPISNHLYFYWYRQILGQKVEFLVSFYNNEISEKSEIFDDQFSVERPDGSNFTLKIRSTKLEDSAMYFCASSEGAGFFGSGTRLTVV.

The chain combines TRBV6-5 with TRBJ2-5; 7 nucleotides line up with TRBD1. Germline trimming cut 2 bases from V and 7 bases from J; bases unmatched to any gene: 4. Germline CDR1 is MNHEY and CDR2 is SVGAGI. The CDR3 runs to 13 residues. The chain's CDR3 is CASSYGQVGTQYF. The CDR3, as DNA: TGTGCCAGCAGTTACGGACAGGTGGGGACCCAGTACTTC.

CDR3 sequence: CASSLRGGLLSSYEQYF. CDR3 coding DNA: TGTGCCAGCAGCTTGAGGGGGGGACTTCTTAGCTCCTACGAGCAGTACTTC. This chain connects TRBV5-5 to TRBJ2-7, with TRBD2 as a possible D gene (7 bases). The CDR3 runs to 17 residues. V was clipped by 1 base and J by 0 bases, with 17 bases between them. The germline V gene encodes CDR1 SGHKS and CDR2 YYEKEE (reference sequence).

This clone has only a few counts. The chain employs TRBV19 and TRBJ1-2; 7 bases are a match to TRBD1. CDR1 and CDR2 (germline): LNHDA, SQIVND (reference sequence). The CDR3 totals 14 residues. Unmatched junction bases numbered 10, after V lost 5 bases and J lost 7 bases. The CDR3: CASSPGQPKSGYTF. The DNA for the CDR3 is TGTGCCAGTAGTCCGGGACAGCCCAAGTCTGGCTACACCTTC.

The rearrangement joins TRBV29-1 to TRBJ2-2, with no clear D. Deletions cut 5 bases from V and 6 bases from J, with 7 bases between. The CDR3 contains 11 residues. Germline V gene data show CDR1 as SQVTM and CDR2 as ANQGSEA. In DNA, the CDR3 is TGCAGCGTTCCTGGCTCCGGGGAGCTGTTTTTT. Residues: CSVPGSGELFF.

The chain is built from TRBV7-2 and TRBJ1-4; no firm D call. Germline CDR1 is SGHTA and CDR2 is FQGNSA. The length of the CDR3 is 12 residues. The germline V and J ends were trimmed by 6 bases and 8 bases, with 10 bases remaining between them. The CDR3, as DNA: TGTGCCAGCAGTCCCGCGGGAGAAAAACTGTTTTTT. Translation gives CASSPAGEKLFF.

The gene calls are TRBV18 and TRBJ1-1; D uncertain. CDR1 and CDR2 from the germline V gene are KGHSH and LQKENI. This CDR3 has 14 residues. The V end lost 0 bases, the J end lost 3 bases, and 8 bases lay between the germline ends. The CDR3 nucleotides are TGTGCCAGCTCACCACCCGTCGGGTACACTGAAGCTTTCTTT. It codes for CASSPPVGYTEAFF. Using reference TRBV18 and TRBJ1-1 for the parts outside the CDR3, the full variable domain is NAGVMQNPRHLVRRRGQEARLRCSPMKGHSHVYWYRQLPEEGLKFMVYLQKENIIDESGMPKERFSAEFPKEGPSILRIQQVVRGDSAAYFCASSPPVGYTEAFFGQGTRLTVV.

V and J are TRBV27 and TRBJ1-1; 10 bases align to TRBD1. V lost 3 bases, J lost 1 base, and 2 bases stayed unmatched. Germline assignment: CDR1 MNHEY and CDR2 SMNVEV (reference sequence). This CDR3 spans 15 amino acids. CDR3 protein: CASSFGQGGNTEAFF. The CDR3 DNA is TGTGCCAGCAGTTTCGGACAGGGGGGGAACACTGAAGCTTTCTTT.

The chain employs TRBV5-1 and TRBJ2-7, with TRBD2 matching over 11 bases. V dropped 0 bases and J dropped 3; count of bases not matched to a gene: 2. The CDR3 spans 15 residues. Germline CDR1 and CDR2: SGHRS and YFSETQ. CDR3 sequence reads: CASSLGTSGGYEQYF. The CDR3 nucleotides read TGCGCCAGCAGCTTGGGTACTAGCGGGGGCTACGAGCAGTACTTC.

This sequence joins TRBV21-1 and TRBJ2-7; the DNA was not used to check the table's D call, TRBD1. TRBV21-1 is classified as a pseudogene. There are 15 residues in the CDR3. The CDR3 here is CASSRFDRALYEQYF. The CDR3 region has the DNA TGTGCCAGCTCTCGCTTCGACAGGGCCCTCTACGAGCAGTACTTC.

The chain has TRBV5-6 and TRBJ2-7; D call uncertain. CDR1 is SGHDT, CDR2 YYEEEE, per germline. The germline V and J ends were trimmed by 0 bases and 4 bases, with 11 bases remaining between them. The CDR3 is 14 residues long. CDR3 in amino acids: CASSLGTPRYEQYF. CDR3 bases: TGTGCCAGCAGCTTGGGCACACCTAGATACGAGCAGTACTTC.

The V gene is TRBV30, the J gene TRBJ2-7, with D possibly being TRBD2 (5 bases). V gave up 6 bases and J gave up 0 bases, with 18 bases separating them. In germline, CDR1 is GTSNPN, CDR2 SVGIG (reference sequence). This CDR3 comprises 15 residues. In nucleotides, the CDR3 is TGTGCCTGCGGGAATTGTGGCTTGCACTCCTACGAGCAGTACTTC. It yields the protein CACGNCGLHSYEQYF.

The chain links TRBV7-2 to TRBJ1-5; TRBD1 might be the D (5 bases). The CDR3 runs to 16 residues. The germline CDR1 and CDR2 sequences are SGHTA and FQGNSA. The V and J ends lost 1 base and 3 bases respectively, with 13 bases between them. The CDR3 reads CASSLEGSLNNQPQHF. Written as DNA, the CDR3 is TGTGCCAGCAGCTTAGAGGGGTCACTTAACAATCAGCCCCAGCATTTT.

V is TRBV6-6 and J is TRBJ2-5; maybe TRBD2 (6 bases). V lost 5 bases, J lost 5 bases, and 15 bases lay in between. Germline V lookup: CDR1 MNHNY, CDR2 SVGAGI (reference sequence). There are 14 residues in the CDR3. This chain's CDR3 is CASSQEGRVETQYF. In DNA form, the CDR3 reads TGTGCCAGCAGTCAGGAGGGCCGTGTGGAGACCCAGTACTTC.

The V call is TRBV24-1, the J call TRBJ1-2, with TRBD1 identical over 7 bases. The V gene end was trimmed by 3 bases and the J gene end by 7 bases; junction bases not matched to a gene: 7. The V gene's germline CDR1 is KGHDR and CDR2 SFDVKD. CDR3 size: 14 residues. The chain's CDR3 is CATSDPDRVGGYTF. Here the CDR3 DNA reads TGTGCCACCAGTGATCCCGACAGGGTAGGTGGCTACACCTTC.

The rearrangement uses TRBV11-2 and TRBJ1-6; possibly TRBD1 for D (6 bases). V was pared by 3 bases and J by 7 bases, with 13 bases between. The CDR3 loop spans 15 amino acids. The germline V gene encodes CDR1 SGHAT and CDR2 FQNNGV. The CDR3 nucleotides read TGTGCCAGCAGCTTTTTACAGGGTTTGAATTCACCCCTCCACTTT. It encodes CASSFLQGLNSPLHF.

The chain couples TRBV5-1 to TRBJ2-1; TRBD1 is a possible D gene (5 bases). The V gene lost 1 base and the J gene lost 2 bases, with 7 bases spanning the gap. The CDR3 has 14 residues. CDR1 is SGHRS, CDR2 YFSETQ, per germline. The CDR3 DNA reads as TGCGCCAGCAGCTTGACAGGCCCCTACAATGAGCAGTTCTTC. This sequence encodes CASSLTGPYNEQFF.

The chain joins TRBV5-1 to TRBJ2-1, with TRBD1 as a possible D gene (6 bases). Germline V gene data show CDR1 as SGHRS and CDR2 as YFSETQ. The CDR3 is made up of 15 amino acids. The V end was cut by 2 bases, the J end by 3 bases, with 12 bases between. The CDR3 spells CASSFYSGVYNEQFF. CDR3 DNA: TGCGCCAGCAGCTTTTATTCAGGGGTCTACAATGAGCAGTTCTTC.

V gene TRBV2 combines with J gene TRBJ1-5; D remains unclear. There are 14 residues in the CDR3. V was shortened by 5 bases and J by 0 bases, with 8 bases between the two germline ends. Germline assignment: CDR1 SNHLY and CDR2 FYNNEI. CDR3 loop: CASSPDNSNQPQHF. CDR3 coding DNA: TGTGCCAGCAGTCCCGACAATAGCAATCAGCCCCAGCATTTT. Drawing the rest from reference TRBV2 and TRBJ1-5, the complete variable domain is EPEVTQTPSHQVTQMGQEVILRCVPISNHLYFYWYRQILGQKVEFLVSFYNNEISEKSEIFDDQFSVERPDGSNFTLKIRSTKLEDSAMYFCASSPDNSNQPQHFGDGTRLSIL.